This passage covers 18 T cell receptor beta chains from one sample sequenced in a study of a mutant IDH1 vaccine in newly diagnosed glioma. Time point noted: week 11, during vaccination. In every dose of vaccine, 300 ug of mutant IDH1 20-mer peptide was given alongside topical imiquimod. The repertoire was sequenced with immunoSEQ multiplex PCR; TCRdb's copy has only in-frame clones and lacks some. The sample lists around 60,000 clones; about nine tenths were seen once. These TCRs' antigens remain unknown. This specimen consisted of PBMCs, obtained from a glioma patient whose treatment included an IDH1 peptide vaccine. These receptors all come from a middle-aged man with glioma.

This chain links TRBV5-1 with TRBJ2-2, with 8 bases aligning to TRBD1. Looked up from germline, CDR1 is SGHRS and CDR2 is YFSETQ. V shed 5 bases and J 6 bases; nucleotides not matched to a gene: 9. The CDR3 is made up of 15 amino acids. The CDR3 DNA reads TGCGCCAGCAGAATCGGGCAGGGGGCGTCCGGGGAGCTGTTTTTT. Amino acids: CASRIGQGASGELFF. Full variable domain (outside the CDR3, taken from reference TRBV5-1 and TRBJ2-2): KAGVTQTPRYLIKTRGQQVTLSCSPISGHRSVSWYQQTPGQGLQFLFEYFSETQRNKGNFPGRFSGRQFSNSRSEMNVSTLELGDSALYLCASRIGQGASGELFFGEGSRLTVL.

The rearrangement joins TRBV7-9 to TRBJ1-4; tentative D call: TRBD1 (5 bases). V lost 2 bases and J 5 bases, leaving 12 bases between the germline ends. Germline V gene lookup returns CDR1 SEHNR and CDR2 FQNEAQ (reference sequence). The CDR3 contains 15 residues. The chain's CDR3 is CASSLLAGENEKLFF. The CDR3 DNA reads TGTGCCAGCAGCTTATTAGCGGGGGAGAATGAAAAACTGTTTTTT.

The chain is built from TRBV19 and TRBJ1-5, with TRBD1 as a possible D gene (5 bases). Germline V lookup: CDR1 LNHDA, CDR2 SQIVND (reference sequence). The CDR3 sequence is 15 residues long. V lost 5 bases and J lost 4, with 15 bases in between. The CDR3 DNA reads TGTGCCAGTAGTCAGGGACCGACGTCTAATCAGCCCCAGCATTTT. It specifies CASSQGPTSNQPQHF.

The chain couples TRBV10-3 to TRBJ2-2; 14 bases align to TRBD2. The CDR3 extends over 17 amino acids. CDR1 and CDR2 (germline): ENHRY, SYGVKD. V shed 3 bases, J shed 4 bases, and the junction held 4 bases outside the gene matches. This CDR3 is CAISDGLAGGSTGELFF. The CDR3 region has the DNA TGTGCCATCAGTGACGGACTAGCGGGGGGCTCCACCGGGGAGCTGTTTTTT.

The chain uses TRBV4-3 and TRBJ2-7; D tentatively fits TRBD1 or TRBD2 (5 bases each). Trimming shortened V by 0 bases and J by 1 base, and 10 bases separated the two germline ends. Germline CDR1 is LGHNA and CDR2 is YSLEER. This CDR3 comprises 15 residues. CDR3 region: CASSQEWGKSYEQYF. CDR3 bases: TGCGCCAGCAGCCAAGAATGGGGGAAATCCTACGAGCAGTACTTC.

The count of this clone is one. The chain recombines TRBV23-1 with TRBJ1-2, with TRBD1 as a possible D gene (6 bases). TRBV23-1 is noted as an ORF with a role that remains uncertain. The CDR3 consists of 16 residues. The germline V and J ends were trimmed by 2 bases and 3 bases, with 16 bases remaining between them. CDR3 in DNA: TGCGCCAGCAGTCAAACCTCAGGGCCAGGGGACTATGGCTACACCTTC. It specifies CASSQTSGPGDYGYTF.

The V and J genes are TRBV10-3 and TRBJ1-2; D may be TRBD1 (6 bases). Germline assignment: CDR1 ENHRY and CDR2 SYGVKD. This CDR3 is built from 16 residues. The V gene lost 6 bases and the J gene lost 4 bases, with 21 bases spanning the gap. DNA for the CDR3: TGTGCCATCAGCGCCGGGGCCGTGGGGGCTGGCTATGGCTACACCTTC. It specifies CAISAGAVGAGYGYTF.

V gene TRBV30 combines with J gene TRBJ1-4; maybe TRBD1 (6 bases). Deletions cut 0 bases from V and 8 bases from J, with 22 bases between. This CDR3 has 17 residues. Germline CDR1 GTSNPN, CDR2 SVGIG (reference sequence). The DNA of the CDR3 is TGTGCCTGGAGTGTACCTGTTTCGGGGGGCCATGGAGAAAAACTGTTTTTT. This gives the protein CAWSVPVSGGHGEKLFF.

The chain uses TRBV6-6 and TRBJ1-6; D call uncertain. Per the germline V gene, CDR1 is MNHNY and CDR2 is SVGAGI (reference sequence). This CDR3 has 12 amino acids. CDR3 bases: TGTGCTTCCCAGGAATATAATTCACCCCTCCACTTT. Translating it yields CASQEYNSPLHF.

The rearrangement joins TRBV4-1 to TRBJ2-2; 8 nucleotides match TRBD1. Germline-derived CDR1 and CDR2 are MGHRA and YSYEKL. After removal of 2 bases from V and 0 bases from J, the junction contained 8 bases not matched to a gene. This CDR3 is 18 amino acids long. Here the CDR3 reads CASSQPLRTGTNTGELFF. The CDR3 coding sequence is TGCGCCAGCAGCCAACCCCTTAGGACAGGGACGAACACCGGGGAGCTGTTTTTT.

The rearrangement uses TRBV18 and TRBJ2-1; D is possibly TRBD1 (9 bases). Trimming took 3 bases from V and 8 from J, leaving 20 bases between them. Germline CDR1 KGHSH, CDR2 LQKENI. The CDR3 is 16 amino acids. The CDR3 loop is CASSPERGTGMDEQFF. CDR3 in DNA: TGTGCCAGCTCACCGGAGCGGGGGACAGGGATGGATGAGCAGTTCTTC.

This clone was seen a handful of times. The chain joins TRBV2 to TRBJ2-2; TRBD2 matches 7 bases. This CDR3 is 15 amino acids long. The germline CDR1 and CDR2 sequences are SNHLY and FYNNEI. The V and J ends lost 6 bases and 0 bases, in that order; junction bases with no gene match: 4. CDR3 amino acids: CASRRDYTNTGELFF. DNA of the CDR3: TGTGCCAGCAGGAGGGACTACACGAACACCGGGGAGCTGTTTTTT.

The chain has TRBV7-2 and TRBJ2-7; no definite D call. V was pared by 8 bases and J by 0 bases, with 14 bases between. The germline V gene encodes CDR1 SGHTA and CDR2 FQGNSA. The CDR3 runs 14 residues. The CDR3 is CASGFLPSSYEQYF. DNA of the CDR3: TGTGCCAGCGGATTCCTGCCTAGCTCCTACGAGCAGTACTTC.

This clone was found a few times. The rearrangement joins TRBV5-4 to TRBJ1-1; TRBD1 might be the D (5 bases). The germline V and J ends were trimmed by 4 bases and 4 bases, with 20 bases remaining between them. The CDR3 spans 16 residues. Looked up from germline, CDR1 is SGHNT and CDR2 is YYREEE (reference sequence). CDR3 protein: CASSDLGGRKGTEAFF. In DNA form, the CDR3 reads TGTGCCAGCAGCGACCTCGGGGGTCGCAAGGGCACTGAAGCTTTCTTT.

The rearrangement links TRBV5-1 to TRBJ1-2; TRBD1 matches 10 bases. The CDR3 length is 17 residues. Germline CDR1 SGHRS, CDR2 YFSETQ. V lost 3 bases to trimming and J lost 5 bases; unmatched junction nucleotides: 13. The CDR3 DNA follows: TGCGCCAGCAGCTCCGGGACAGGGGACCTATTGCGGTATGGCTACACCTTC. Protein sequence: CASSSGTGDLLRYGYTF.

The chain links TRBV2 to TRBJ2-2; D not certain. Per germline, CDR1 SNHLY and CDR2 FYNNEI. Between the trimmed V and J ends, which lost 6 bases and 1 base, there was a span of 6 bases. The CDR3 contains 13 residues. The CDR3 protein is CASRVENTGELFF. In DNA, the CDR3 is TGTGCCAGCAGGGTGGAGAACACCGGGGAGCTGTTTTTT. Filled out from reference TRBV2 and TRBJ2-2, the complete variable domain reads EPEVTQTPSHQVTQMGQEVILRCVPISNHLYFYWYRQILGQKVEFLVSFYNNEISEKSEIFDDQFSVERPDGSNFTLKIRSTKLEDSAMYFCASRVENTGELFFGEGSRLTVL.

V usage is TRBV9 and J usage is TRBJ1-2; 8 nucleotides align to TRBD1. With V trimmed by 0 bases and J by 4 bases, 14 bases remained unmatched. Germline V gene sequence: CDR1 SGDLS, CDR2 YYNGEE. The CDR3 has 18 residues. The CDR3 loop reads CASSVARFVGDRSYGYTF. In nucleotides, the CDR3 is TGTGCCAGCAGCGTAGCTCGTTTCGTTGGGGACAGGTCCTATGGCTACACCTTC.

This clone was picked up one time. The chain has TRBV15 and TRBJ2-3, with D perhaps matching TRBD1 (5 bases). CDR3 length equals 16 residues. Trimming took 4 bases from V and 0 from J, leaving 14 bases between them. Germline V lookup: CDR1 LNHNV, CDR2 YYDKDF (reference sequence). The CDR3 here is CATSKGQGFSTDTQYF. The CDR3 nucleotides are TGTGCCACCAGCAAGGGGCAGGGATTTAGCACAGATACGCAGTATTTT.